This entry lists 11 T cell receptor beta chains sequenced from one sample in a study of cytomegalovirus exposure and HLA in healthy donors. The PCR made use of 60 Vbeta and 13 Jbeta primers. Measured with immunoSEQ multiplex PCR; TCRdb has only the in-frame clones, and not every one. The sample lists 95,000 to 100,000 clones; around 74% were seen once. The sample was PBMCs. Receptors were obtained from a woman aged 40-49 years in good health and CMV-seronegative.

This clone has more than one count but fewer than ten. The chain couples TRBV7-9 to TRBJ1-1; 8 bases map to TRBD1. There are 15 residues in the CDR3. Germline trimming cut 3 bases from V and 6 bases from J; bases unmatched to any gene: 9. The germline CDR1 and CDR2 sequences are SEHNR and FQNEAQ (reference sequence). CDR3 nucleotides: TGTGCCAGCAGCTTTGAACAGGGGGTAAACGCTGAAGCTTTCTTT. Protein: CASSFEQGVNAEAFF. The variable domain in full, with the rest retrieved from reference TRBV7-9 and TRBJ1-1, is DTGVSQNPRHKITKRGQNVTFRCDPISEHNRLYWYRQTLGQGPEFLTYFQNEAQLEKSRLLSDRFSAERPKGSFSTLEIQRTEQGDSAMYLCASSFEQGVNAEAFFGQGTRLTVV.

The genes are TRBV2 and TRBJ2-7; 7 nucleotides match TRBD2. V was pared by 4 bases and J by 0 bases, with 12 bases of the junction left unmatched. This CDR3 has 17 residues. Germline V gives CDR1 SNHLY, CDR2 FYNNEI. Written as DNA, the CDR3 is TGTGCCAGCAGTGGGTCCGTGACTAGCCTTCTCTCCTACGAGCAGTACTTC. Translated: CASSGSVTSLLSYEQYF. Full variable domain (remainder filled in from reference TRBV2 and TRBJ2-7): EPEVTQTPSHQVTQMGQEVILRCVPISNHLYFYWYRQILGQKVEFLVSFYNNEISEKSEIFDDQFSVERPDGSNFTLKIRSTKLEDSAMYFCASSGSVTSLLSYEQYFGPGTRLTVT.

V gene TRBV6-5 combines with J gene TRBJ1-4; the match to TRBD1 covers 7 bases. The CDR3 has 13 amino acids. J lost 12 bases, V lost 5 bases, and 9 bases had no gene match. In germline, CDR1 is MNHEY, CDR2 SVGAGI. CDR3 amino acids: CASSDDRALELFF. CDR3 coding DNA: TGTGCCAGCAGTGACGACAGGGCCCTGGAACTGTTTTTT.

CDR3 in DNA: TGTGCCAGCAGTACCCCGGGTTATACTCCACATACGCAGTATTTT. It yields the protein CASSTPGYTPHTQYF. The chain carries TRBV6-1 and TRBJ2-3; unclear D gene. CDR1 and CDR2 (germline): MNHNS, SASEGT. The CDR3 contains 15 residues. Trimming pared 5 bases from V and 7 bases from J, leaving 19 bases between.

The count of this clone is one. The chain's CDR3 is CASSTQGYNEQFF. In nucleotides, the CDR3 is TGTGCCAGCAGCACACAGGGATACAATGAGCAGTTCTTC. J is TRBJ2-1 and V is TRBV11-1; a possible D gene is TRBD1 (6 bases). The V end lost 5 bases, the J end lost 4 bases, and 9 bases lay between the germline ends. This CDR3 spans 13 amino acids. CDR1 and CDR2 (germline): SGHAT, FQDESV (reference sequence). The variable domain in full, with the rest retrieved from reference TRBV11-1 and TRBJ2-1, is EAEVAQSPRYKITEKSQAVAFWCDPISGHATLYWYRQILGQGPELLVQFQDESVVDDSQLPKDRFSAERLKGVDSTLKIQPAELGDSAMYLCASSTQGYNEQFFGPGTRLTVL.

This rearrangement joins TRBV6-6 to TRBJ2-7; 13 positions match TRBD2. The CDR3 contains 15 residues. V shed 5 bases, J shed 2 bases, and the junction held 3 bases outside the gene matches. Germline V lookup: CDR1 MNHNY, CDR2 SVGAGI (reference sequence). The CDR3 protein is CASSGGLAGPYEQYF. CDR3 DNA sequence: TGTGCCAGCAGTGGGGGACTAGCGGGACCCTACGAGCAGTACTTC.

This rearrangement joins TRBV25-1 to TRBJ1-6; D call uncertain. V was pared by 4 bases and J by 3 bases, with 7 bases between. CDR3 length: 14 residues. Looked up from germline, CDR1 is MGHDK and CDR2 is SYGVNS. The CDR3 nucleotides are TGTGCCAGCAGTGGGACTGGCTATAATTCACCCCTCCACTTT. Residues: CASSGTGYNSPLHF.

This chain links TRBV27 with TRBJ2-7, with D perhaps matching TRBD1 (5 bases). The V end was cut by 2 bases, the J end by 1 base, with 9 bases between. The germline CDR1 and CDR2 sequences are MNHEY and SMNVEV (reference sequence). The CDR3 runs 14 residues. As DNA, the CDR3 is TGTGCCAGCAGTTTACGGCGGACATCCTACGAGCAGTACTTC. Its protein is CASSLRRTSYEQYF.

The chain couples TRBV6-5 to TRBJ2-4; 8 bases line up with TRBD2. The V segment lost 6 bases and the J segment 2 bases; nucleotides outside the gene matches: 6. The CDR3 is made up of 15 amino acids. CDR1 and CDR2 from the germline V gene are MNHEY and SVGAGI. The CDR3 protein is CASSRGGEPKNIQYF. DNA of the CDR3: TGTGCCAGCAGCCGGGGGGGGGAACCCAAAAACATTCAGTACTTC.

This clone was seen only a few times. The rearrangement uses TRBV7-8 and TRBJ2-3; D is unresolved. The CDR3 is 15 residues long. Germline V gives CDR1 SGHVS, CDR2 FQNEAQ. The germline V and J ends were trimmed by 3 bases and 6 bases, with 16 bases remaining between them. The CDR3 here is CASSFGGRGSDTQYF. The CDR3 nucleotides read TGTGCCAGCAGCTTTGGCGGTAGAGGATCCGATACGCAGTATTTT.

The chain joins TRBV7-8 to TRBJ2-3, with D possibly TRBD2 on 5 matching bases. The V and J ends lost 8 bases and 8 bases respectively, with 17 bases between them. The CDR3 sequence is 13 residues long. Germline V lookup: CDR1 SGHVS, CDR2 FQNEAQ. The CDR3 DNA reads TGTGCCAGCGTCTCCCCAGGAGGCGGTACGCAGTATTTT. Its translation: CASVSPGGGTQYF.